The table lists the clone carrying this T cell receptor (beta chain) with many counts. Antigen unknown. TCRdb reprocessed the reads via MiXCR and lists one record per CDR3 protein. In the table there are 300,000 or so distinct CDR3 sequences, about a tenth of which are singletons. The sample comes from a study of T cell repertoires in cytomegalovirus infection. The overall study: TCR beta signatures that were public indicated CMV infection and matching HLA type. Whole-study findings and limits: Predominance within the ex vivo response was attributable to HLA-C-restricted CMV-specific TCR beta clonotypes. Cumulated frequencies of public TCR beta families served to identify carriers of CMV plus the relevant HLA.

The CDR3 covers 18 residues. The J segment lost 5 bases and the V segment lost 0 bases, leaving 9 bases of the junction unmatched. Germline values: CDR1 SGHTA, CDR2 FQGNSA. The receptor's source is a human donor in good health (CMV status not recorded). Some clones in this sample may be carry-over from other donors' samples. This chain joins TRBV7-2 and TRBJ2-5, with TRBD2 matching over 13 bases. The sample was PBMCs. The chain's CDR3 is CASSLATSGGGSGETQYF. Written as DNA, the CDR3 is TGTGCCAGCAGCTTAGCAACTAGCGGGGGGGGCTCGGGTGAGACCCAGTACTTC.